This TCR beta chain derives from a study of shared clonotypes between healthy human individuals. Naive CD8 isolation took CD45RO-negative cells positively selected for CCR7 and excluded terminally differentiated effector memory CD45RA+ cells. TCRdb's copy holds only in-frame clones and misses some; the assay was immunoSEQ multiplex PCR. The sample contains some 800,000 clones, more than 85% of which appear only once. Sample: naive CD8+ T cells sorted from blood. The TCR was taken from a man aged 25-45 years in good health.

The CDR3 region is CASRAPPLLVDEQFF. As DNA, the CDR3 is TGTGCCAGCAGGGCCCCACCACTACTAGTTGATGAGCAGTTCTTC. The gene calls are TRBV6-1 and TRBJ2-1, with TRBD2 as a possible D gene (5 bases). CDR3 length: 15 amino acids. The germline CDR1 and CDR2 sequences are MNHNS and SASEGT. The V and J ends lost 6 bases and 8 bases respectively, with 20 bases between them.